One sample yielded the 25 T cell receptor beta chains listed below, sequenced in a study of blood T cell repertoires in COVID-19. Here immunoSEQ multiplex PCR was the method, and the copy in TCRdb shows in-frame clones only, minus some. Of about 240,000 clones listed, 88% are singletons. Sample: peripheral blood. These receptors originate from a middle-aged woman who had recovered from COVID-19.

The genes are TRBV19 and TRBJ2-1, with 11 nucleotides matching TRBD2. The CDR3 spans 16 residues. V gave up 5 bases and J gave up 3 bases; unmatched junction bases: 6. Germline CDR1 is LNHDA and CDR2 is SQIVND (reference sequence). The CDR3 here is CASSPPTSGIYNEQFF. In DNA form, the CDR3 reads TGTGCCAGTAGTCCCCCGACTAGCGGGATCTACAATGAGCAGTTCTTC.

The chain employs TRBV29-1 and TRBJ1-2, with a possible D match to TRBD1 (5 bases). Germline values: CDR1 SQVTM, CDR2 ANQGSEA. This CDR3 has 12 amino acids. V gave up 4 bases and J gave up 7 bases, with 13 bases separating them. The CDR3 reads CSVAPGGGGYTF. Here the CDR3 DNA reads TGCAGCGTTGCCCCGGGGGGGGGTGGCTACACCTTC.

This rearrangement joins TRBV10-3 to TRBJ1-1; 8 nucleotides agree with TRBD1. Germline V gene lookup returns CDR1 ENHRY and CDR2 SYGVKD. This CDR3 spans 13 amino acids. V shed 6 bases, J shed 3 bases, and the junction held 3 bases outside the gene matches. The chain's CDR3 is CAIRQDRDTEAFF. The CDR3 DNA reads as TGTGCCATCAGACAGGACAGGGACACTGAAGCTTTCTTT.

The chain carries TRBV6-5 and TRBJ1-2; maybe TRBD1 (5 bases). In germline, CDR1 is MNHEY, CDR2 SVGAGI. There are 12 residues in the CDR3. V was shortened by 6 bases and J by 4 bases, with 9 bases between the two germline ends. Here the CDR3 DNA reads TGTGCCAGCAGCGGGGGAATCTATGGCTACACCTTC. Translating gives CASSGGIYGYTF.

The V and J genes are TRBV19 and TRBJ2-4; TRBD1 agrees at 8 bases. Germline CDR1 and CDR2: LNHDA and SQIVND (reference sequence). CDR3 size: 12 residues. The V and J ends lost 8 bases and 7 bases, in that order; junction bases with no gene match: 4. The CDR3 DNA reads TGTGCCAGTGGGACAGGCTCCAACATTCAGTACTTC. It yields the protein CASGTGSNIQYF.

The chain joins TRBV10-3 to TRBJ2-7; TRBD1 aligns across 8 bases. Germline V lookup: CDR1 ENHRY, CDR2 SYGVKD. The CDR3 runs 15 residues. Germline trimming cut 6 bases from V and 0 bases from J; bases unmatched to any gene: 7. The CDR3 DNA follows: TGTGCCATCAGCCAGACAGGGGCCCGCTCCTACGAGCAGTACTTC. It codes for CAISQTGARSYEQYF.

This chain links TRBV4-1 with TRBJ2-1; D is unresolved. V was cut by 1 base and J by 4 bases, with 5 bases left in between. The CDR3 covers 13 residues. Germline values: CDR1 MGHRA, CDR2 YSYEKL. This chain's CDR3 is CASSQGQYNEQFF. CDR3 nucleotides: TGCGCCAGCAGCCAAGGGCAGTACAATGAGCAGTTCTTC.

This chain's CDR3 is CASRRLAPELFF. The DNA for the CDR3 is TGTGCCAGCAGGAGACTAGCGCCCGAGCTGTTTTTT. J is TRBJ2-2 and V is TRBV2; 8 positions match TRBD2. The junction had 5 bases not matched to a gene; V was cut back by 6 bases and J by 11 bases. The CDR3 totals 12 residues. Germline V CDR1 and CDR2: SNHLY, FYNNEI. Complete variable domain (other parts from reference TRBV2 and TRBJ2-2): EPEVTQTPSHQVTQMGQEVILRCVPISNHLYFYWYRQILGQKVEFLVSFYNNEISEKSEIFDDQFSVERPDGSNFTLKIRSTKLEDSAMYFCASRRLAPELFFGEGSRLTVL.

The chain links TRBV19 to TRBJ1-5; unclear D gene. V lost 6 bases to trimming and J lost 2 bases, with 14 bases between them. Per germline, CDR1 LNHDA and CDR2 SQIVND (reference sequence). The CDR3 covers 15 residues. The CDR3 sequence: CASSPGPSGNQPQHF. CDR3 coding DNA: TGTGCCAGTAGCCCAGGCCCCTCGGGCAATCAGCCCCAGCATTTT. The full variable domain, completed using reference TRBV19 and TRBJ1-5, is DGGITQSPKYLFRKEGQNVTLSCEQNLNHDAMYWYRQDPGQGLRLIYYSQIVNDFQKGDIAEGYSVSREKKESFPLTVTSAQKNPTAFYLCASSPGPSGNQPQHFGDGTRLSIL.

The rearrangement joins TRBV7-9 to TRBJ1-1; tentatively, D is TRBD1 (5 bases). Per the germline V gene, CDR1 is SEHNR and CDR2 is FQNEAQ (reference sequence). The CDR3 covers 15 residues. V lost 3 bases to trimming and J lost 1 base, with 12 bases between them. CDR3 sequence reads: CASSLQGGANTEAFF. The DNA for the CDR3 is TGTGCCAGCAGCTTGCAGGGAGGAGCGAACACTGAAGCTTTCTTT.

The chain is built from TRBV6-5 and TRBJ1-6; D gene ambiguous. The V end lost 3 bases, the J end lost 6 bases, and 9 bases lay between the germline ends. The germline CDR1 and CDR2 sequences are MNHEY and SVGAGI. The CDR3 length is 14 residues. CDR3 coding DNA: TGTGCCAGCAGTTATGCGGCGCGTAATTCACCCCTCCACTTT. It translates to CASSYAARNSPLHF.

V is TRBV6-2 or TRBV6-3 and J is TRBJ1-5; 11 bases line up with TRBD1. The CDR3 loop spans 15 amino acids. The trim removed 2 bases at V and 4 bases at J, leaving 1 base unmatched. Germline V lookup: CDR1 MNHEY, CDR2 SVGEGT. The CDR3 here is CASSYGTGGNQPQHF. As DNA, the CDR3 is TGTGCCAGCAGTTACGGGACAGGGGGGAATCAGCCCCAGCATTTT.

As to this clone: Other DNA sequences in this sample translate to the same CDR3. The chain carries TRBV30 and TRBJ2-1; 8 bases fit TRBD2. The ends lost 0 bases at V and 9 bases at J; junction bases unmatched: 7. The germline V gene has CDR1 GTSNPN and CDR2 SVGIG (reference sequence). The CDR3 covers 14 residues. CDR3 in DNA: TGTGCCTGGAGTGTCGGGCTAGCGGGTGGTGAGCAGTTCTTC. Its protein is CAWSVGLAGGEQFF.

This sequence joins TRBV11-2 and TRBJ1-6; weak D call: TRBD1 (5 bases). Trimming removed 8 bases from V and 7 bases from J, with 18 bases in between. This CDR3 contains 15 residues. Germline CDR1 reads SGHAT; CDR2 reads FQNNGV. The CDR3 loop is CASQAGGLRNSPLHF. The CDR3 DNA sequence: TGTGCCAGCCAAGCGGGGGGATTGAGGAATTCACCCCTCCACTTT.

This chain uses TRBV6-5 with TRBJ2-3; D call uncertain. Germline CDR1 and CDR2: MNHEY and SVGAGI. Deletions cut 5 bases from V and 3 bases from J, with 9 bases between. The CDR3 extends over 13 amino acids. In DNA form, the CDR3 reads TGTGCCAGCAGTCTATCGTGGACAGATACGCAGTATTTT. Translation: CASSLSWTDTQYF.

This chain connects TRBV9 to TRBJ1-4; tentative D call: TRBD1 (5 bases). Trimming took 3 bases from V and 4 from J, leaving 16 bases between them. CDR3 length equals 16 residues. Germline V CDR1 and CDR2: SGDLS, YYNGEE. As DNA, the CDR3 is TGTGCCAGCAGCGAAATTAACGGGCAGGGTAATGAAAAACTGTTTTTT. The encoded protein is CASSEINGQGNEKLFF.

In its sample, this clone was seen a few times. The chain has TRBV25-1 and TRBJ2-1, with 10 nucleotides matching TRBD2. The CDR3 is made up of 18 amino acids. J lost 6 bases, V lost 6 bases, and 17 bases had no gene match. Germline V gene sequence: CDR1 MGHDK, CDR2 SYGVNS. The chain's CDR3 is CASSLAGEGRPGSNEQFF. The CDR3 coding sequence is TGTGCCAGCAGCCTAGCGGGAGAGGGTCGCCCCGGGTCCAATGAGCAGTTCTTC.

Only one count was recorded for this clone. This sequence joins TRBV6-2 or TRBV6-3 and TRBJ2-3; D perhaps matches TRBD2 (6 bases). There are 16 residues in the CDR3. V lost 2 bases and J 0 bases, leaving 12 bases between the germline ends. Germline CDR1 MNHEY, CDR2 SVGEGT. The DNA of the CDR3 is TGTGCCAGCAGTTACGAGTGGGGGACTAGCACAGATACGCAGTATTTT. Its protein product is CASSYEWGTSTDTQYF.

This clone was observed a handful of times. The chain links TRBV9 to TRBJ1-1, with 10 bases identical to TRBD1. With 3 bases clipped from V and 4 bases from J, the junction kept 6 bases outside the gene matches. Germline values: CDR1 SGDLS, CDR2 YYNGEE. The CDR3 loop spans 15 amino acids. The DNA of the CDR3 is TGTGCCAGCAGCGACCGGGACAGGGGAAGCACTGAAGCTTTCTTT. This codes for CASSDRDRGSTEAFF.

The chain couples TRBV3-1 (or the pseudogene TRBV3-2) to TRBJ1-1; D gene ambiguous. This CDR3 is built from 11 residues. The V gene's germline CDR1 is LGHDT and CDR2 YNNKEL (reference sequence). V was trimmed by 0 bases and J by 8 bases, leaving 4 bases between them. CDR3 region: CASSQDREAFF. The CDR3 DNA sequence: TGTGCCAGCAGCCAAGACCGGGAAGCTTTCTTT.

This clone showed up just a few times. The chain employs TRBV4-3 and TRBJ2-3, with 8 bases fitting TRBD1. CDR1 and CDR2 from the germline V gene are LGHNA and YSLEER. CDR3 length equals 17 residues. J was trimmed by 2 bases and V by 0 bases; bases with no gene match: 7. DNA for the CDR3: TGCGCCAGCAGCCAAGACCCGACAGGGGCGACCACAGATACGCAGTATTTT. Protein: CASSQDPTGATTDTQYF.

V gene TRBV2 combines with J gene TRBJ2-1; 7 nucleotides line up with TRBD1. Germline CDR1 is SNHLY and CDR2 is FYNNEI. V lost 6 bases and J lost 9; bases outside the gene matches: 2. The CDR3 extends over 11 amino acids. The CDR3: CASSPGGEQFF. CDR3 DNA sequence: TGTGCCAGCAGCCCAGGGGGTGAGCAGTTCTTC.

This clone has just one count. The chain is built from TRBV30 and TRBJ2-7; D possibly corresponds to TRBD1 (6 bases). Trimming took 5 bases from V and 6 from J, leaving 8 bases between them. The CDR3 totals 10 residues. Germline V gene sequence: CDR1 GTSNPN, CDR2 SVGIG (reference sequence). The CDR3 protein is CAWDRFEQYV. The DNA of the CDR3 is TGTGCCTGGGACAGGTTCGAGCAGTACGTC.

The chain links TRBV7-2 to TRBJ1-3; D may be TRBD1 (5 bases). Germline assignment: CDR1 SGHTA and CDR2 FQGNSA. This CDR3 has 17 residues. Trimming stripped 1 base from V and 0 bases from J, with 13 bases between. DNA for the CDR3: TGTGCCAGCAGCTTAGGTGGCGCAGGGTACTCTGGAAACACCATATATTTT. Translation: CASSLGGAGYSGNTIYF.

CDR3 sequence (DNA): TGTGCCAGTAGTACGGGGAGTCGTAATTCACCCCTCCACTTT. It is translated as CASSTGSRNSPLHF. This chain uses TRBV19 with TRBJ1-6; D is undetermined. V shed 4 bases and J shed 6 bases, with 10 bases lying between them. Germline-derived CDR1 and CDR2 are LNHDA and SQIVND (reference sequence). The CDR3 covers 14 residues.